Listed here are 22 T cell receptor beta chains from one sample, sequenced in a study of shared clonotypes between healthy human individuals (dated by TCRdb to the early 2020s). The library was generated by the immunoSEQ multiplex PCR assay. TCRdb retrieved this table from immuneACCESS and kept in-frame rearrangements only. Not all clones are present; in checked studies, unresolved V genes account for under half, and no reason is known for the remainder. In all, the sample holds over 850,000 clones, and 75% to 85% of those were seen once. Roughly 0.57% of the sample is in the top ten clones. The sample consisted of memory CD4+ T cells from PBMCs. This sample's cell subset or site label indicates: CD45RA-negative fraction. The receptors originated from a man between 18 and 35 years old in good health. Some clones in this sample may be carry-over from other donors' samples.

The rearrangement joins TRBV6-5 to TRBJ2-7; D is perhaps TRBD1 or TRBD2 (5 bases each). CDR3 size: 14 residues. The V gene's germline CDR1 is MNHEY and CDR2 SVGAGI. V was trimmed by 6 bases and J by 2 bases, leaving 14 bases between them. CDR3 in amino acids: CASRQSRDPYEQYF. The CDR3 DNA reads as TGTGCCAGCAGACAAAGCCGGGACCCCTACGAGCAGTACTTC.

This clone was counted only a few times. The chain employs TRBV19 and TRBJ1-5; maybe TRBD1 (5 bases). V gave up 3 bases and J gave up 6 bases, with 12 bases separating them. This CDR3 spans 14 amino acids. Germline CDR1 and CDR2: LNHDA and SQIVND (reference sequence). DNA of the CDR3: TGTGCCAGTAGTATCTCGGGGGGAGGTCAGCCCCAGCATTTT. Protein sequence: CASSISGGGQPQHF.

The genes are TRBV5-6 and TRBJ2-1; TRBD2 matches at 8 bases. Per germline, CDR1 SGHDT and CDR2 YYEEEE. The CDR3 loop spans 18 amino acids. V shed 4 bases and J 0 bases; nucleotides not matched to a gene: 12. The CDR3 reads CASSPPGLALSSYNEQFF. CDR3 bases: TGTGCCAGCAGCCCCCCCGGACTAGCCCTGAGCTCCTACAATGAGCAGTTCTTC.

V gene TRBV9 combines with J gene TRBJ2-3; 7 positions agree with TRBD2. The CDR3 covers 16 residues. Germline lookup yields CDR1 SGDLS and CDR2 YYNGEE. The V and J ends lost 1 base and 5 bases, in that order; junction bases with no gene match: 10. The CDR3 DNA sequence: TGTGCCAGCAGCGTAACACCGTCGGGAGGCGGAGATACGCAGTATTTT. Translation: CASSVTPSGGGDTQYF. The complete variable domain, with remaining parts taken from reference TRBV9 and TRBJ2-3, reads DSGVTQTPKHLITATGQRVTLRCSPRSGDLSVYWYQQSLDQGLQFLIQYYNGEERAKGNILERFSAQQFPDLHSELNLSSLELGDSALYFCASSVTPSGGGDTQYFGPGTRLTVL.

The V and J genes are TRBV18 and TRBJ1-1; D call uncertain. Trimming pared 6 bases from V and 6 bases from J, leaving 11 bases between. CDR3 size: 12 residues. The germline V gene encodes CDR1 KGHSH and CDR2 LQKENI. The CDR3 nucleotides read TGTGCCAGCTCCCTAAACCAGGCTGAAGCTTTCTTT. Amino acid sequence: CASSLNQAEAFF.

V gene TRBV7-9 combines with J gene TRBJ1-2; TRBD1 matches at 9 bases. Germline V gene lookup returns CDR1 SEHNR and CDR2 FQNEAQ (reference sequence). This CDR3 region has 14 residues. Losses at the gene ends were 5 bases for V and 7 bases for J; bases not matched to a gene: 8. As DNA, the CDR3 is TGTGCCAGCAGCCCACAAGGGACAGGGTCTGGCTACACCTTC. The encoded protein is CASSPQGTGSGYTF.

This clone has a count of ten or more. The DNA of the CDR3 is TGTGCCAGCTCACCCGCCCTTACGGGGTACGAGCAGTACTTC. Protein product: CASSPALTGYEQYF. The chain uses TRBV18 and TRBJ2-7; maybe TRBD2 (5 bases). CDR3 size: 14 residues. The V end was cut by 3 bases, the J end by 4 bases, with 13 bases between. Germline assignment: CDR1 KGHSH and CDR2 LQKENI.

This clone has a single count. The chain carries TRBV7-9 and TRBJ2-1, with D possibly being TRBD1 or TRBD2 (7 bases each). Germline-derived CDR1 and CDR2 are SEHNR and FQNEAQ (reference sequence). This CDR3 is 17 amino acids long. V lost 5 bases to trimming and J lost 2 bases, with 19 bases between them. CDR3 bases: TGTGCCAGCAGCCAGGGGGGCGGGAGATTTCCCTACAATGAGCAGTTCTTC. It translates to CASSQGGGRFPYNEQFF. The whole variable domain, remainder taken from reference TRBV7-9 and TRBJ2-1, is DTGVSQNPRHKITKRGQNVTFRCDPISEHNRLYWYRQTLGQGPEFLTYFQNEAQLEKSRLLSDRFSAERPKGSFSTLEIQRTEQGDSAMYLCASSQGGGRFPYNEQFFGPGTRLTVL.

V and J are TRBV2 and TRBJ2-1, with TRBD2 matching over 10 bases. Germline loops: CDR1 SNHLY, CDR2 FYNNEI. CDR3 length: 15 amino acids. V lost 4 bases, J lost 9 bases, and 9 bases stayed unmatched. CDR3 nucleotide sequence: TGTGCCAGCAGTGTAGGAGCGGGAGGGCCTCCTGAGCAGTTCTTC. Protein: CASSVGAGGPPEQFF.

The CDR3 protein is CASSLGDSQLTFSYNEQFF. The DNA of the CDR3 is TGTGCCAGCTCACTGGGGGATAGCCAACTAACCTTTTCCTACAATGAGCAGTTCTTC. The chain has TRBV18 and TRBJ2-1; D assignment may be TRBD1 or TRBD2 (5 bases each). Germline CDR1 is KGHSH and CDR2 is LQKENI. V lost 4 bases and J lost 1, with 23 bases in between. The CDR3 contains 19 residues.

To note about this clone: A read error is possible here, since a much larger clone lies one base away. The sample carries other DNA sequences with the same CDR3. The chain couples TRBV5-1 to TRBJ1-3; a possible D gene is TRBD1 (5 bases). This CDR3 contains 14 residues. Germline-derived CDR1 and CDR2 are SGHRS and YFSETQ. V was cut by 4 bases and J by 2 bases, with 10 bases left in between. The CDR3 DNA is TGCGCCAGCAGCCCGGGGGGACCTGGAAACACCATATATTTT. This translates into CASSPGGPGNTIYF.

The chain combines TRBV4-3 with TRBJ1-4; D is perhaps TRBD1 (6 bases). The length of the CDR3 is 15 residues. The V end lost 5 bases, the J end lost 8 bases, and 18 bases lay between the germline ends. Per germline, CDR1 LGHNA and CDR2 YSLEER. The CDR3 spells CASSTDGGGGEKLFF. The CDR3 region has the DNA TGCGCCAGCAGCACGGACGGCGGCGGGGGCGAAAAACTGTTTTTT.

This clone was found once. The chain is built from TRBV6-1 and TRBJ1-5, with D perhaps TRBD1 (6 bases). This CDR3 has 16 residues. With 2 bases removed from V and 3 bases from J, the gap between germline ends came to 14 bases. Germline V CDR1 and CDR2: MNHNS, SASEGT. As DNA, the CDR3 is TGTGCCAGCAGTGAAAAGAGGGGACATATCAATCAGCCCCAGCATTTT. It yields the protein CASSEKRGHINQPQHF.

This clone has a single count. The same CDR3 arises from other DNA sequences in this sample as well. This chain uses TRBV5-1 with TRBJ1-4; D remains ambiguous. The CDR3 is made up of 15 amino acids. Germline-derived CDR1 and CDR2 are SGHRS and YFSETQ. V was cut by 0 bases and J by 4 bases, with 10 bases left in between. This CDR3 is CASSLAGGGNEKLFF. DNA for the CDR3: TGCGCCAGCAGCTTGGCCGGCGGCGGTAATGAAAAACTGTTTTTT.

The chain carries TRBV7-9 and TRBJ2-3; D is ambiguous. The CDR3 extends over 15 amino acids. Trimming removed 1 base from V and 2 bases from J, with 10 bases in between. Germline-derived CDR1 and CDR2 are SEHNR and FQNEAQ (reference sequence). The CDR3 nucleotides read TGTGCCAGCAGCTTAGTCGGTGCCCCCACAGATACGCAGTATTTT. Translating it yields CASSLVGAPTDTQYF.

In this sample, this clone turned up a few times. The CDR3 loop reads CASSPRETGTANYGYTF. The DNA of the CDR3 is TGCGCCAGCAGCCCGAGGGAGACAGGGACGGCTAACTATGGCTACACCTTC. The V call is TRBV5-1, the J call TRBJ1-2; 7 positions match TRBD1. Germline V gives CDR1 SGHRS, CDR2 YFSETQ. The CDR3 spans 17 residues. V lost 4 bases and J lost 0; bases outside the gene matches: 12.

This chain joins TRBV7-9 and TRBJ1-4, with TRBD1 as a possible D gene (6 bases). The CDR3 sequence is 15 residues long. The V end lost 5 bases, the J end lost 0 bases, and 10 bases lay between the germline ends. Germline CDR1 reads SEHNR; CDR2 reads FQNEAQ (reference sequence). DNA of the CDR3: TGTGCCAGCAGCCAAGGGGGAGCAACTAATGAAAAACTGTTTTTT. Its protein is CASSQGGATNEKLFF.

V usage is TRBV19 and J usage is TRBJ2-2; 10 bases are a match to TRBD2. Germline V gene data show CDR1 as LNHDA and CDR2 as SQIVND (reference sequence). V shed 1 base and J 1 base; nucleotides not matched to a gene: 0. CDR3 size: 16 residues. In DNA, the CDR3 is TGTGCCAGTAGTATAGCTAGCGGGAGGAACACCGGGGAGCTGTTTTTT. Translating it yields CASSIASGRNTGELFF.

Concerning this clone: A much more abundant neighbour one base away suggests this may be a read error. This sample includes further DNA sequences coding for the same CDR3. The rearrangement links TRBV10-1 to TRBJ1-1; 7 positions match TRBD1. The CDR3 runs 13 residues. In germline, CDR1 is WNHNN, CDR2 SYGVQD (reference sequence). CDR3 sequence (DNA): TGCGCCAGCACCGCAGAACAGGGGTCTGAAGCTTTCTTC. Translation gives CASTAEQGSEAFF.

The gene calls are TRBV5-1 and TRBJ2-1, with 9 bases lining up with TRBD2. This CDR3 has 13 residues. Germline V CDR1 and CDR2: SGHRS, YFSETQ. The V segment lost 7 bases and the J segment 9 bases; nucleotides outside the gene matches: 8. CDR3 sequence (DNA): TGCGCCAGCCAACTAGCGGGTGGGGTTGAGCAGTTCTTC. The encoded protein is CASQLAGGVEQFF.

This clone was picked up a small number of times. The V gene is TRBV28, the J gene TRBJ1-2; tentatively, D is TRBD1 (6 bases). Trimming cost V 7 bases and J 0 bases, with 15 bases left between them. The CDR3 has 15 residues. Per germline, CDR1 MDHEN and CDR2 SYDVKM. Written as DNA, the CDR3 is TGTGCCAGCAAGGGGGACGGGTGGCCTAACTATGGCTACACCTTC. Translation: CASKGDGWPNYGYTF.

The chain combines TRBV5-1 with TRBJ1-1, with a tentative D call TRBD1 (6 bases). Trimming removed 0 bases at V and 6 bases at J, with 15 bases between. There are 15 residues in the CDR3. Per germline, CDR1 SGHRS and CDR2 YFSETQ. CDR3: CASSLASGAESEAFF. The CDR3 DNA reads TGCGCCAGCAGCTTGGCCTCAGGGGCTGAGTCTGAAGCTTTCTTT.